The 24 T cell receptor beta chains below come from one sample, sequenced in a study of PD-1 blockade in classical Hodgkin lymphoma. Every patient was affected by relapse after autologous stem cell transplantation, while exposure to brentuximab vedotin was not uniform. Profiled with immunoSEQ multiplex PCR; TCRdb holds only in-frame clones, not every one. The sample includes about 40,000 clones, 87% of them seen just once. Here the sequenced sample was peripheral blood mononuclear cells (PBMCs), taken at baseline. Receptors were obtained from a human donor with classical Hodgkin lymphoma.

By proportion, this clone is medium-sized. The chain recombines TRBV7-9 with TRBJ1-2; TRBD1 aligns across 7 bases. Germline assignment: CDR1 SEHNR and CDR2 FQNEAQ (reference sequence). CDR3 length: 13 amino acids. The J segment lost 6 bases and the V segment lost 5 bases, leaving 6 bases of the junction unmatched. The CDR3 loop is CASSLGTAHGYTF. CDR3 bases: TGTGCCAGCAGCCTTGGGACAGCTCATGGCTACACCTTC.

This chain uses TRBV19 with TRBJ2-1; tentative D call: TRBD2 (5 bases). Looked up from germline, CDR1 is LNHDA and CDR2 is SQIVND (reference sequence). V was cut by 9 bases and J by 2 bases, with 14 bases left in between. CDR3 length: 14 amino acids. This CDR3 is CASVPGGTYNEQFF. The CDR3 DNA follows: TGTGCCAGCGTTCCCGGAGGAACCTACAATGAGCAGTTCTTC. Full variable domain (missing parts from reference TRBV19 and TRBJ2-1): DGGITQSPKYLFRKEGQNVTLSCEQNLNHDAMYWYRQDPGQGLRLIYYSQIVNDFQKGDIAEGYSVSREKKESFPLTVTSAQKNPTAFYLCASVPGGTYNEQFFGPGTRLTVL.

The chain combines TRBV5-1 with TRBJ2-3; tentative D call: TRBD2 (6 bases). This CDR3 contains 15 residues. Germline V CDR1 and CDR2: SGHRS, YFSETQ. Trimming pared 2 bases from V and 1 base from J, leaving 11 bases between. Written as DNA, the CDR3 is TGCGCCAGCAGCTTAGGAGCGGGTGGCACAGATACGCAGTATTTT. Translated, it gives CASSLGAGGTDTQYF.

The genes are TRBV19 and TRBJ1-1; no clear D gene. CDR3 length: 15 residues. Trimming pared 3 bases from V and 1 base from J, leaving 12 bases between. CDR1 is LNHDA, CDR2 SQIVND, per germline (reference sequence). The CDR3 protein is CASSMPWKGNTEAFF. The DNA of the CDR3 is TGTGCCAGTAGTATGCCGTGGAAGGGGAACACTGAAGCTTTCTTT.

J is TRBJ1-1 and V is TRBV7-3; D gene ambiguous. From germline, CDR1 is SGHTA and CDR2 FQGTGA. This CDR3 has 13 residues. V was trimmed by 3 bases and J by 1 base, leaving 6 bases between them. CDR3: CASSFQRNTEAFF. Here the CDR3 DNA reads TGTGCCAGCAGCTTCCAAAGGAACACTGAAGCTTTCTTT.

The CDR3: CASSRTVYSNQPQHF. CDR3 nucleotides: TGTGCCAGCAGCCGGACGGTTTATAGCAATCAGCCCCAGCATTTT. The chain has TRBV6-6 and TRBJ1-5; no clear D. V was shortened by 6 bases and J by 0 bases, with 12 bases between the two germline ends. Germline V gives CDR1 MNHNY, CDR2 SVGAGI (reference sequence). The length of the CDR3 is 15 residues.

CDR3 in amino acids: CASSFTLGTLEETQYF. The CDR3 DNA is TGTGCCAGCAGTTTCACCCTCGGGACACTAGAAGAGACCCAGTACTTC. The rearrangement links TRBV27 to TRBJ2-5; maybe TRBD1 (6 bases). CDR1 is MNHEY and CDR2 is SMNVEV in the germline V gene (reference sequence). The length of the CDR3 is 16 residues. Trimming removed 3 bases at V and 3 bases at J, with 17 bases between.

The J gene is TRBJ1-2, the V gene TRBV5-6; 9 bases agree with TRBD1. This CDR3 contains 16 residues. Germline values: CDR1 SGHDT, CDR2 YYEEEE. V was pared by 0 bases and J by 2 bases, with 5 bases of the junction left unmatched. The chain's CDR3 is CASSLAGTGPNYGYTF. The CDR3 bases are TGTGCCAGCAGCTTGGCGGGGACAGGGCCGAACTATGGCTACACCTTC.

This chain links TRBV15 with TRBJ2-5; D uncertain. CDR1 is LNHNV and CDR2 is YYDKDF in the germline V gene (reference sequence). The CDR3 totals 14 residues. V dropped 2 bases and J dropped 4 bases, with 11 bases sitting between them. CDR3 bases: TGTGCCACCAGCAGACAGGTACAACTAGAGACCCAGTACTTC. It codes for CATSRQVQLETQYF.

V usage is TRBV2 and J usage is TRBJ2-7; D possibly matches TRBD1 or TRBD2 (5 bases each). The CDR3 spans 15 residues. Trimming removed 3 bases from V and 2 bases from J, with 14 bases in between. Germline CDR1 is SNHLY and CDR2 is FYNNEI. CDR3: CASSDWDGATYEQYF. The CDR3 region has the DNA TGTGCCAGCAGTGACTGGGACGGGGCTACCTACGAGCAGTACTTC.

The chain carries TRBV19 and TRBJ1-1; D gene uncertain. V lost 3 bases to trimming and J lost 1 base, with 12 bases between them. The CDR3 runs 15 residues. CDR1 is LNHDA and CDR2 is SQIVND in the germline V gene (reference sequence). CDR3 residues: CASSMMGSANTEAFF. CDR3 DNA: TGTGCCAGTAGTATGATGGGCAGCGCGAACACTGAAGCTTTCTTT.

The chain links TRBV19 to TRBJ2-5; D call uncertain. Germline CDR1 and CDR2: LNHDA and SQIVND (reference sequence). CDR3 length: 12 amino acids. The V and J ends lost 6 bases and 3 bases respectively, with 8 bases between them. CDR3 sequence reads: CASSPHKETQYF. The CDR3, as DNA: TGTGCCAGTAGCCCACACAAAGAGACCCAGTACTTC. The variable domain in full, with the rest retrieved from reference TRBV19 and TRBJ2-5, is DGGITQSPKYLFRKEGQNVTLSCEQNLNHDAMYWYRQDPGQGLRLIYYSQIVNDFQKGDIAEGYSVSREKKESFPLTVTSAQKNPTAFYLCASSPHKETQYFGPGTRLLVL.

The chain couples TRBV7-9 to TRBJ2-1; D remains ambiguous. The CDR3 consists of 14 residues. Per germline, CDR1 SEHNR and CDR2 FQNEAQ (reference sequence). Trimming stripped 4 bases from V and 2 bases from J, with 9 bases between. DNA of the CDR3: TGTGCCAGCAGCTCCCGGTCAGCCTACAATGAGCAGTTCTTC. It codes for CASSSRSAYNEQFF.

This sequence joins TRBV6-6 and TRBJ2-2, with 9 bases matching TRBD1. CDR1 and CDR2 from the germline V gene are MNHNY and SVGAGI (reference sequence). Trimming at V came to 6 bases and at J to 7 bases, leaving 9 bases not matched to a gene. The CDR3 has 15 amino acids. CDR3 DNA: TGTGCCAGCAGAATTACAGGGGGCGCGATCGGGGAGCTGTTTTTT. It specifies CASRITGGAIGELFF.

The rearrangement links TRBV7-3 to TRBJ1-1, with D possibly matching TRBD1 (5 bases). In germline, CDR1 is SGHTA, CDR2 FQGTGA. The CDR3 length is 18 residues. The V end lost 4 bases, the J end lost 0 bases, and 21 bases lay between the germline ends. In nucleotides, the CDR3 is TGTGCCAGCAGCTCGTTTGGGAGCCAGGGTAGTATGAACACTGAAGCTTTCTTT. Translation: CASSSFGSQGSMNTEAFF.

The V call is TRBV6-5, the J call TRBJ1-5; TRBD1 might be the D (5 bases). V lost 8 bases to trimming and J lost 7 bases, with 15 bases between them. The CDR3 extends over 13 amino acids. Germline loops: CDR1 MNHEY, CDR2 SVGAGI. The CDR3, as DNA: TGTGCCAGCCATAGGGGTGGGGACCAGCCCCAGCATTTT. Translation gives CASHRGGDQPQHF.

The chain links TRBV7-2 to TRBJ2-5, with 12 bases that match TRBD1. CDR1 and CDR2 (germline): SGHTA, FQGNSA. This CDR3 region has 16 residues. Trimming at V came to 5 bases and at J to 5 bases, leaving 9 bases not matched to a gene. The CDR3 spells CASSPKGDRGRETQYF. The CDR3 coding sequence is TGTGCCAGCAGCCCCAAGGGGGACAGGGGGCGGGAGACCCAGTACTTC.

Comment on this clone: Mismatch with germline at one junction end may stem from a read error. This sequence joins TRBV4-1 and TRBJ1-6, with D tentatively TRBD1 (5 bases). CDR3 length: 15 amino acids. CDR1 and CDR2 from the germline V gene are MGHRA and YSYEKL. Here the CDR3 reads CASSQIGGIDSPLRF. The CDR3 DNA reads TGCGCCAGCAGCCAAATCGGGGGAATAGATTCACCCCTCCGCTTT.

As concerns this clone: Sequence at one end of the junction differs from germline and may be a read error. J is TRBJ2-7 and V is TRBV19, with 8 bases lining up with TRBD1. The CDR3 totals 16 residues. The germline gives CDR1 LNHDA, CDR2 SQIVND (reference sequence). CDR3 nucleotide sequence: TGTGCCAGTAGTATAACGTGGCAGGGGGCCATGTACGGGCAGTACTTC. This gives the protein CASSITWQGAMYGQYF.

The genes are TRBV6-5 and TRBJ1-3, with a possible D match to TRBD1 (6 bases). The CDR3 runs to 13 residues. The ends were cut back, 6 bases at V and 3 bases at J, with 9 bases in the middle. Per the germline V gene, CDR1 is MNHEY and CDR2 is SVGAGI. CDR3 sequence (DNA): TGTGCCAGCAGGTCAGGGGTTGGAAACACCATATATTTT. It is translated as CASRSGVGNTIYF.

The count of this clone is one. The chain recombines TRBV19 with TRBJ2-2, with 7 bases fitting TRBD2. The CDR3 spans 14 residues. Germline loops: CDR1 LNHDA, CDR2 SQIVND (reference sequence). Trimming removed 5 bases from V and 5 bases from J; junction bases left unmatched: 5. CDR3 sequence reads: CASSRGGGTGELFF. Here the CDR3 DNA reads TGTGCCAGTAGTCGGGGCGGGGGAACCGGGGAGCTGTTTTTT. The full variable domain, completed using reference TRBV19 and TRBJ2-2, is DGGITQSPKYLFRKEGQNVTLSCEQNLNHDAMYWYRQDPGQGLRLIYYSQIVNDFQKGDIAEGYSVSREKKESFPLTVTSAQKNPTAFYLCASSRGGGTGELFFGEGSRLTVL.

This chain connects TRBV2 to TRBJ2-5; TRBD1 matches at 7 bases. The germline CDR1 and CDR2 sequences are SNHLY and FYNNEI. After removal of 6 bases from V and 5 bases from J, the junction contained 6 bases not matched to a gene. There are 13 residues in the CDR3. The CDR3 DNA reads as TGTGCCAGCAGCTTTGACAGGGAGGAGACCCAGTACTTC. Protein: CASSFDREETQYF.

The chain combines TRBV5-6 with TRBJ2-5; 8 positions agree with TRBD1. Germline V gene data show CDR1 as SGHDT and CDR2 as YYEEEE. V lost 5 bases, J lost 4 bases, and 7 bases stayed unmatched. There are 14 residues in the CDR3. CDR3 sequence: CASRYNRGVETQYF. As DNA, the CDR3 is TGTGCCAGCAGATACAACAGGGGGGTAGAGACCCAGTACTTC.

This clone was detected a few times. The chain combines TRBV11-2 with TRBJ1-1; the D is unclear. The CDR3 runs 14 residues. Looked up from germline, CDR1 is SGHAT and CDR2 is FQNNGV. V lost 5 bases and J lost 6, with 16 bases in between. The CDR3 protein is CASSVLHPASEAFF. The CDR3 DNA sequence: TGTGCCAGCAGCGTACTCCACCCAGCGTCTGAAGCTTTCTTT.